Listed here are 28 T cell receptor beta chains from one sample, sequenced in a study of T cell responses to AZD1222 COVID-19 vaccine. Profiled with immunoSEQ multiplex PCR; TCRdb holds only in-frame clones, not every one. The data hold 95,000 to 110,000 clones, with around 91% observed a single time. This specimen consisted of peripheral blood, obtained on day 0 of AZD1222 vaccination. The origin of the receptors is an adult in good health.

The rearrangement joins TRBV6-5 to TRBJ2-2; tentative D call: TRBD1 (5 bases). V lost 7 bases to trimming and J lost 7 bases, with 16 bases between them. CDR3 size: 14 residues. Germline CDR1 is MNHEY and CDR2 is SVGAGI. CDR3 loop: CASIQDGLGGELFF. For the CDR3, the DNA is TGTGCCAGCATACAGGATGGGTTGGGCGGGGAGCTGTTTTTT.

The CDR3 reads CASSKYAGVHEQFF. Written as DNA, the CDR3 is TGTGCCAGCAGCAAATACGCAGGGGTACATGAGCAGTTCTTC. The rearrangement links TRBV21-1 to TRBJ2-1; the table assigns TRBD1, which was not confirmed against the DNA. TRBV21-1 is designated a pseudogene. The CDR3 is 14 residues long.

The chain has TRBV7-9 and TRBJ2-7; D is uncertain. The CDR3 length is 12 residues. Germline lookup yields CDR1 SEHNR and CDR2 FQNEAQ (reference sequence). Trimming took off 2 bases at V and 5 bases at J, with 7 bases between the two ends. The DNA of the CDR3 is TGTGCCAGCAGCTTACTTGTCGACGAGCAGTACTTC. Residues: CASSLLVDEQYF.

The chain links TRBV24-1 to TRBJ2-7; 11 bases agree with TRBD2. CDR3 length: 15 amino acids. CDR1 and CDR2 (germline): KGHDR, SFDVKD. The V segment lost 1 base and the J segment 4 bases; nucleotides outside the gene matches: 2. The DNA of the CDR3 is TGTGCCACCAGTGATTTTACTAGCGGGAGATACGAGCAGTACTTC. Protein sequence: CATSDFTSGRYEQYF.

V is TRBV7-2 and J is TRBJ2-5; D is possibly TRBD1 (5 bases). The germline V gene encodes CDR1 SGHTA and CDR2 FQGNSA. This CDR3 has 14 residues. Trimming shortened V by 1 base and J by 11 bases, and 17 bases separated the two germline ends. This CDR3 reads CASSLDRQSPTQYF. For the CDR3, the DNA is TGTGCCAGCAGCTTAGACCGACAGAGTCCGACGCAGTACTTC.

V is TRBV4-1 and J is TRBJ2-1, with a tentative D call TRBD1 (6 bases). The CDR3 sequence is 13 residues long. The V and J ends lost 6 bases and 3 bases respectively, with 9 bases between them. Germline lookup yields CDR1 MGHRA and CDR2 YSYEKL. The CDR3 here is CASRGASYNEQFF. CDR3 nucleotide sequence: TGCGCCAGCAGGGGGGCTAGCTACAATGAGCAGTTCTTC.

The chain couples TRBV9 to TRBJ2-7; 11 bases align to TRBD2. The V segment lost 3 bases and the J segment 3 bases; nucleotides outside the gene matches: 5. The CDR3 contains 15 residues. CDR1 is SGDLS and CDR2 is YYNGEE in the germline V gene. The CDR3 nucleotides read TGTGCCAGCAGCGCACTAGCGGGGGAAGGCTACGAGCAGTACTTC. It encodes CASSALAGEGYEQYF.

The V call is TRBV7-3, the J call TRBJ2-1; no reliable D call. This CDR3 region has 13 residues. V lost 4 bases, J lost 10 bases, and 14 bases lay in between. CDR1 and CDR2 (germline): SGHTA, FQGTGA. This chain's CDR3 is CASSSSPRAEQFF. CDR3 bases: TGTGCCAGCAGCTCAAGCCCACGGGCAGAGCAGTTCTTC.

The V call is TRBV27, the J call TRBJ2-1, with 10 bases aligning to TRBD2. From germline, CDR1 is MNHEY and CDR2 SMNVEV (reference sequence). Trimming cost V 3 bases and J 8 bases; bases outside gene matches: 4. The CDR3 consists of 14 residues. CDR3 sequence reads: CASSFSGTSDEQFF. CDR3 DNA sequence: TGTGCCAGCAGTTTTTCCGGGACTAGCGATGAGCAGTTCTTC.

The chain is built from TRBV2 and TRBJ2-3, with D hard to call. V lost 4 bases to trimming and J lost 4 bases, with 12 bases between them. CDR3 length: 14 residues. Germline V gene data show CDR1 as SNHLY and CDR2 as FYNNEI. CDR3 sequence (DNA): TGTGCCAGCAGTGTAATAGTAGGGTCAGATACGCAGTATTTT. Translated, it gives CASSVIVGSDTQYF.

This chain links TRBV6-2 or TRBV6-3 with TRBJ1-5, with a weak D call TRBD1 (5 bases). CDR1 and CDR2 from the germline V gene are MNHEY and SVGEGT. The CDR3 loop spans 16 amino acids. Trimming left V 1 base short and J 11 bases short, with 21 bases between. The CDR3 spells CASSYWGTPQIGSQHF. CDR3 in DNA: TGTGCCAGCAGTTACTGGGGGACCCCGCAGATAGGGTCCCAGCATTTT.

The chain couples TRBV6-5 to TRBJ2-1; 8 bases are shared with TRBD1. After removal of 7 bases from V and 11 bases from J, the junction contained 7 bases not matched to a gene. The CDR3 spans 12 residues. Germline loops: CDR1 MNHEY, CDR2 SVGAGI. The CDR3 loop reads CASNYRGDKQFF. The DNA of the CDR3 is TGTGCCAGCAACTACAGGGGGGATAAGCAGTTCTTC.

CDR3 protein: CASSLFGPYNSPLHF. DNA for the CDR3: TGTGCCAGCAGCTTGTTCGGTCCATATAATTCACCCCTCCACTTT. The rearrangement links TRBV5-5 to TRBJ1-6, with unresolved D. CDR3 length equals 15 residues. Trimming took off 1 base at V and 4 bases at J, with 9 bases between the two ends. The germline gives CDR1 SGHKS, CDR2 YYEKEE (reference sequence).

The CDR3 sequence: CASSATRTEHSNQPQHF. The CDR3 bases are TGTGCCAGCAGTGCCACTCGGACAGAACATAGCAATCAGCCCCAGCATTTT. This chain joins TRBV28 and TRBJ1-5, with a tentative D call TRBD1 (6 bases). Trimming took 5 bases from V and 0 from J, leaving 17 bases between them. Germline V CDR1 and CDR2: MDHEN, SYDVKM. The CDR3 is made up of 17 amino acids. The full variable domain, rest sourced from reference TRBV28 and TRBJ1-5, is DVKVTQSSRYLVKRTGEKVFLECVQDMDHENMFWYRQDPGLGLRLIYFSYDVKMKEKGDIPEGYSVSREKKERFSLILESASTNQTSMYLCASSATRTEHSNQPQHFGDGTRLSIL.

CDR3 in amino acids: CASKALNYGYTF. The CDR3 nucleotides read TGTGCCAGCAAGGCCCTCAACTATGGCTACACCTTC. V usage is TRBV25-1 and J usage is TRBJ1-2; D call uncertain. With 7 bases removed from V and 2 bases from J, the gap between germline ends came to 8 bases. Germline CDR1 MGHDK, CDR2 SYGVNS. The CDR3 runs 12 residues.

The gene calls are TRBV2 and TRBJ1-1; unclear D gene. CDR3 length: 13 amino acids. Trimming removed 0 bases at V and 10 bases at J, with 12 bases between. Germline-derived CDR1 and CDR2 are SNHLY and FYNNEI. CDR3 sequence (DNA): TGTGCCAGCAGTGAAGCGCTTTGGTCGCGAGCTTTCTTT. Its protein product is CASSEALWSRAFF.

The chain links TRBV2 to TRBJ1-1; no clear D gene. This CDR3 is 10 amino acids long. Per germline, CDR1 SNHLY and CDR2 FYNNEI. V shed 6 bases and J shed 5 bases, with 4 bases lying between them. The CDR3 is CASRYTEAFF. Written as DNA, the CDR3 is TGTGCCAGCAGATATACTGAAGCTTTCTTT.

The V call is TRBV18, the J call TRBJ1-3, with D possibly TRBD1 on 5 matching bases. Germline V gene lookup returns CDR1 KGHSH and CDR2 LQKENI. V lost 3 bases, J lost 0 bases, and 9 bases lay in between. The CDR3 is 15 residues long. This chain's CDR3 is CASSPGGHSGNTIYF. CDR3 DNA sequence: TGTGCCAGCTCACCCGGGGGTCACTCTGGAAACACCATATATTTT.

CDR3 protein: CASSQDLLDSNQPQHF. The DNA for the CDR3 is TGCGCCAGCAGCCAAGATTTACTGGACAGTAATCAGCCCCAGCATTTT. The chain joins TRBV4-3 to TRBJ1-5, with D possibly TRBD1 on 6 matching bases. The CDR3 is made up of 16 amino acids. The V gene's germline CDR1 is LGHNA and CDR2 YSLEER. V lost 0 bases and J 4 bases, leaving 13 bases between the germline ends.

The chain has TRBV19 and TRBJ2-1; D is tentatively TRBD1 or TRBD2 (5 bases each). Trimming took 3 bases from V and 0 from J, leaving 9 bases between them. Per germline, CDR1 LNHDA and CDR2 SQIVND (reference sequence). The CDR3 covers 15 residues. CDR3 sequence (DNA): TGTGCCAGTAGTATCGCCGGGACCTCCTACAATGAGCAGTTCTTC. Residues: CASSIAGTSYNEQFF.

CDR3: CASSRGSNTGIAKNIQYF. DNA of the CDR3: TGCGCCAGCAGCCGGGGGTCAAATACAGGGATCGCCAAAAACATTCAGTACTTC. V and J are TRBV4-1 and TRBJ2-4, with D tentatively TRBD1 (6 bases). V was trimmed by 4 bases and J by 1 base, leaving 20 bases between them. The CDR3 has 18 residues. The germline V gene encodes CDR1 MGHRA and CDR2 YSYEKL.

The J gene is TRBJ2-3, the V gene TRBV15; no reliable D call. Germline V gene sequence: CDR1 LNHNV, CDR2 YYDKDF (reference sequence). V shed 3 bases and J shed 6 bases, with 7 bases lying between them. This CDR3 has 12 residues. The CDR3 bases are TGTGCCACCAGCAGGGGTTCGGATACGCAGTATTTT. It yields the protein CATSRGSDTQYF.

The gene calls are TRBV27 and TRBJ1-2; 9 bases line up with TRBD1. Germline V gene data show CDR1 as MNHEY and CDR2 as SMNVEV (reference sequence). Trimming removed 4 bases from V and 4 bases from J; junction bases left unmatched: 4. The CDR3 has 14 residues. CDR3 sequence (DNA): TGTGCCAGCAGTTCGGGACAGGGTGCCTATGGCTACACCTTC. It encodes CASSSGQGAYGYTF.

This sequence joins TRBV6-1 and TRBJ2-2; D unresolved. The CDR3 covers 13 residues. The V end lost 3 bases, the J end lost 1 base, and 3 bases lay between the germline ends. In germline, CDR1 is MNHNS, CDR2 SASEGT. The CDR3: CASSEWNTGELFF. For the CDR3, the DNA is TGTGCCAGCAGTGAGTGGAACACCGGGGAGCTGTTTTTT.

This clone is a singleton in its sample. The chain is built from TRBV19 and TRBJ1-5; 10 bases map to TRBD1. CDR1 LNHDA and CDR2 SQIVND come from the germline V gene (reference sequence). This CDR3 comprises 16 residues. After removal of 5 bases from V and 5 bases from J, the junction contained 9 bases not matched to a gene. The CDR3 bases are TGTGCCAGTAGTGGGTCGGACAGGGGGTATCATCAGCCCCAGCATTTT. It specifies CASSGSDRGYHQPQHF.

V is TRBV9 and J is TRBJ1-1, with TRBD1 matching 7 bases. After removal of 0 bases from V and 3 bases from J, the junction contained 5 bases not matched to a gene. CDR3 length equals 15 residues. From germline, CDR1 is SGDLS and CDR2 YYNGEE. The CDR3 reads CASSVVGRGDTEAFF. CDR3 DNA sequence: TGTGCCAGCAGCGTAGTTGGCAGGGGGGACACTGAAGCTTTCTTT.

The chain joins TRBV29-1 to TRBJ1-2, with D hard to call. The V end was cut by 3 bases, the J end by 7 bases, with 15 bases between. CDR1 and CDR2 from the germline V gene are SQVTM and ANQGSEA. The CDR3 has 13 amino acids. CDR3 in DNA: TGCAGCGTTGAGTGGGTAACTCATCGTGGCTACACCTTC. This gives the protein CSVEWVTHRGYTF.

The chain couples TRBV4-3 to TRBJ2-7; D not certain. The germline V gene encodes CDR1 LGHNA and CDR2 YSLEER. The CDR3 spans 15 residues. V gave up 0 bases and J gave up 0 bases, with 9 bases separating them. The CDR3 is CASSQDKGSSYEQYF. The DNA of the CDR3 is TGCGCCAGCAGCCAAGATAAAGGTAGCTCCTACGAGCAGTACTTC.